The 9 T cell receptor beta chains given below trace back to one sample, sequenced in a study of chemoradiotherapy in HPV16-positive cancers. Only in-frame clones appear in the TCRdb table, and some are missing; sequencing was by immunoSEQ multiplex PCR. This sample has about 20,000 clones, with roughly 89% found just once. The sequenced sample was blood, obtained from a patient who underwent chemoradiotherapy. These receptors were collected from a human donor with HPV-associated anogenital cancer.

The chain links TRBV11-2 to TRBJ2-7; D assignment may be TRBD1 or TRBD2 (5 bases each). CDR3 length: 16 residues. Germline V gene data show CDR1 as SGHAT and CDR2 as FQNNGV. Trimming removed 2 bases at V and 5 bases at J, with 19 bases between. CDR3 residues: CASSLPGTSKRDEQYF. CDR3 nucleotides: TGTGCCAGCAGCTTACCTGGGACCTCCAAAAGGGACGAGCAGTACTTC.

The chain uses TRBV6-1 and TRBJ1-1, with a weak D call TRBD1 (6 bases). The germline gives CDR1 MNHNS, CDR2 SASEGT. The CDR3 is 13 amino acids. V shed 4 bases and J shed 1 base, with 7 bases lying between them. The CDR3 spells CASSVDRNTEAFF. In DNA form, the CDR3 reads TGTGCCAGCAGTGTGGACAGGAACACTGAAGCTTTCTTT.

The rearrangement uses TRBV5-6 and TRBJ2-3; D is ambiguous. This CDR3 is 16 amino acids long. Germline V gives CDR1 SGHDT, CDR2 YYEEEE. V was pared by 0 bases and J by 3 bases, with 14 bases between. This chain's CDR3 is CASSLVLRLGTDTQYF. The DNA for the CDR3 is TGTGCCAGCAGCTTGGTTTTACGGCTAGGGACAGATACGCAGTATTTT.

CDR3 loop: CASSWQSSYEQYF. CDR3 nucleotide sequence: TGTGCCAGTAGTTGGCAGAGCTCCTACGAGCAGTACTTC. The chain employs TRBV19 and TRBJ2-7, with D hard to call. V lost 5 bases and J 0 bases, leaving 8 bases between the germline ends. This CDR3 has 13 residues. CDR1 LNHDA and CDR2 SQIVND come from the germline V gene (reference sequence).

The chain links TRBV27 to TRBJ2-3, with 11 positions matching TRBD2. V lost 3 bases, J lost 5 bases, and 10 bases stayed unmatched. The CDR3 consists of 17 residues. In germline, CDR1 is MNHEY, CDR2 SMNVEV (reference sequence). CDR3 protein: CASSFDSTSGARDTQYF. CDR3 in DNA: TGTGCCAGCAGTTTCGATTCGACTAGCGGGGCTAGAGATACGCAGTATTTT.

This sequence joins TRBV9 and TRBJ1-2; the D is unclear. Germline V gene lookup returns CDR1 SGDLS and CDR2 YYNGEE. Trimming removed 3 bases from V and 7 bases from J, with 16 bases in between. This CDR3 region has 14 residues. CDR3 bases: TGTGCCAGCAGCGCGGGCCCAACCGAGGGTGGCTACACCTTC. This codes for CASSAGPTEGGYTF.

The chain employs TRBV18 and TRBJ1-3, with 10 bases fitting TRBD1. Germline assignment: CDR1 KGHSH and CDR2 LQKENI. V trimming: 6 bases; J trimming: 1 base; junction bases outside the gene matches: 6. This CDR3 region has 16 residues. The CDR3 DNA is TGTGCCAGCTCCCCGGACAGGGGGTCGTCTGGAAACACCATATATTTT. It specifies CASSPDRGSSGNTIYF.

The J gene is TRBJ1-2, the V gene TRBV6-5; 7 nucleotides align to TRBD1. J gave up 6 bases and V 5 bases, and 12 bases lay outside the gene matches. The CDR3 has 15 amino acids. The V gene's germline CDR1 is MNHEY and CDR2 SVGAGI. CDR3 nucleotides: TGTGCCAGCAGTGGACAGGTCATGAGGTATCATGGCTACACCTTC. Translating it yields CASSGQVMRYHGYTF.

This chain uses TRBV11-2 with TRBJ2-5; D remains ambiguous. Deletions cut 6 bases from V and 2 bases from J, with 10 bases between. Germline V gene sequence: CDR1 SGHAT, CDR2 FQNNGV. The CDR3 spans 13 residues. The CDR3 region is CASRSVTQETQYF. In nucleotides, the CDR3 is TGTGCCAGCAGATCGGTTACTCAAGAGACCCAGTACTTC. The full variable domain, in which reference TRBV11-2 and TRBJ2-5 provide the parts outside the CDR3, is EAGVAQSPRYKIIEKRQSVAFWCNPISGHATLYWYQQILGQGPKLLIQFQNNGVVDDSQLPKDRFSAERLKGVDSTLKIQPAKLEDSAVYLCASRSVTQETQYFGPGTRLLVL.